The present entry profiles one TCR beta chain with its context. What it binds is not known. Germline lookup yields CDR1 MNHEY and CDR2 SVGAGI. Trimming cost V 6 bases and J 8 bases, with 14 bases left between them. The CDR3 runs to 14 residues. Sample treatment: oral pan-JAK inhibitor, 5-10 mg twice daily. The data belong to a study of CD8+ T cells in alopecia areata. Investigators isolated RNA and reverse transcribed it into cDNA to act as the sequencing template. Measured with immunoSEQ multiplex PCR; TCRdb has only the in-frame clones, and not every one. In the table there are roughly 200,000 clones, around two fifths of which are singletons. Study observations and caveats: In scalp and blood during tofacitinib, many expanded lesional clones persisted.

The rearrangement joins TRBV6-5 to TRBJ1-6; D is undetermined. This clonotype originated in a human donor with alopecia areata. The sequences come from CD4+ T cells sorted from blood, collected between weeks 30 and 35, from a patient treated with tofacitinib. CDR3 region: CASRASGSYSPLHF. In nucleotides, the CDR3 is TGTGCCAGCAGGGCCTCCGGATCTTATTCACCCCTCCACTTT.